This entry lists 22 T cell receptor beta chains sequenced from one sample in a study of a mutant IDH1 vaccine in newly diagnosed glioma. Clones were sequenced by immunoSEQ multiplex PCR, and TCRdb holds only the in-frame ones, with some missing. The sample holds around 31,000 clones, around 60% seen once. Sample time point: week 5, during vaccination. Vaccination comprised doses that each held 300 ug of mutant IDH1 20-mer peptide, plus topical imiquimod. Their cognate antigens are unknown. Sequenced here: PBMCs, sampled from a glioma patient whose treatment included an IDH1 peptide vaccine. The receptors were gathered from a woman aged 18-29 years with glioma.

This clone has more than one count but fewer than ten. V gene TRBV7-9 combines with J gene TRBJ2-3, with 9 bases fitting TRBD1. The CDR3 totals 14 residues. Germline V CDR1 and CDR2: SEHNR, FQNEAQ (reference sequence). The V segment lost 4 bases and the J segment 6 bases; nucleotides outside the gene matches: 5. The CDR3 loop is CASSSTGGADTQYF. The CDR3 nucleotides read TGTGCCAGCAGCTCAACAGGGGGCGCGGATACGCAGTATTTT.

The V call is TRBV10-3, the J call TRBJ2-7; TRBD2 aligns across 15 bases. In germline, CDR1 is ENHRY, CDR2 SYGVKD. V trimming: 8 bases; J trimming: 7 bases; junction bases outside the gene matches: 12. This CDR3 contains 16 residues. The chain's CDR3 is CAIGGLAGGPDDEQYF. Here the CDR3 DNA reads TGTGCCATCGGTGGACTAGCGGGAGGGCCTGACGATGAGCAGTACTTC.

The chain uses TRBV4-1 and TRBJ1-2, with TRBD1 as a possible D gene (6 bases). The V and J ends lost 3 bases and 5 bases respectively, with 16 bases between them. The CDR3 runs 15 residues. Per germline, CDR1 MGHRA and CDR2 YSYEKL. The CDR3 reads CASSQSTGILYGYTF. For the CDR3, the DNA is TGCGCCAGCAGCCAGTCAACAGGGATTCTGTATGGCTACACCTTC.

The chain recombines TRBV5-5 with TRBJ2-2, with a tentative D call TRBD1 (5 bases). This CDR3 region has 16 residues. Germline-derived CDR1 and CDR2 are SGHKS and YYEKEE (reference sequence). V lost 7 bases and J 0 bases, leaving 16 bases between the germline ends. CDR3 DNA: TGTGCCAGCCTAGGACAACCCAGAACGAACACCGGGGAGCTGTTTTTT. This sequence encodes CASLGQPRTNTGELFF.

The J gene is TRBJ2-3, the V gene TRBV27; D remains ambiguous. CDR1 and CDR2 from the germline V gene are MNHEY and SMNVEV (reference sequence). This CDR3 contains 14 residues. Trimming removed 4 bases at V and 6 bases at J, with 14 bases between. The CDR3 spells CASSSGTLTDTQYF. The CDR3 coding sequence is TGTGCCAGCAGTTCGGGCACCCTCACGGATACGCAGTATTTT.

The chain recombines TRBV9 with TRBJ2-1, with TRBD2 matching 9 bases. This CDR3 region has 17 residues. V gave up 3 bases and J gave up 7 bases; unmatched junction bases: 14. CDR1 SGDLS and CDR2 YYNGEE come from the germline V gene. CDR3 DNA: TGTGCCAGCAGCGGAGCCCTTGTAGGCGGGAGGGTGAATGAGCAGTTCTTC. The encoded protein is CASSGALVGGRVNEQFF. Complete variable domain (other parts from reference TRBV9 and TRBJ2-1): DSGVTQTPKHLITATGQRVTLRCSPRSGDLSVYWYQQSLDQGLQFLIQYYNGEERAKGNILERFSAQQFPDLHSELNLSSLELGDSALYFCASSGALVGGRVNEQFFGPGTRLTVL.

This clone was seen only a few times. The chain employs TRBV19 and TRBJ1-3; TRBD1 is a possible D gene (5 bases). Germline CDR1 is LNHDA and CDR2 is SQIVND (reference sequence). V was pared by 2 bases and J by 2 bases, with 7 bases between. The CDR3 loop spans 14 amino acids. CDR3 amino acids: CASSIPGPGNTIYF. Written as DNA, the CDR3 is TGTGCCAGTAGTATACCGGGACCTGGAAACACCATATATTTT.

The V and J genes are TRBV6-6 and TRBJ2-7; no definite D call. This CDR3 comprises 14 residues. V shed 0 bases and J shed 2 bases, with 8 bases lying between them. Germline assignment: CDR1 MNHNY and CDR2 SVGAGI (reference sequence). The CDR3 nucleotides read TGTGCCAGCAGTTACTCGGCCTATACCTACGAGCAGTACTTC. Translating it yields CASSYSAYTYEQYF.

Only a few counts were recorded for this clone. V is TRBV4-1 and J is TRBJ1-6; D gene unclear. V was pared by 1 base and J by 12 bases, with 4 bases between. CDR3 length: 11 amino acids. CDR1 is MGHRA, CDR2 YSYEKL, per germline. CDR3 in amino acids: CASSQGGPLHF. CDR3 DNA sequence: TGCGCCAGCAGCCAAGGTGGACCCCTCCACTTT.

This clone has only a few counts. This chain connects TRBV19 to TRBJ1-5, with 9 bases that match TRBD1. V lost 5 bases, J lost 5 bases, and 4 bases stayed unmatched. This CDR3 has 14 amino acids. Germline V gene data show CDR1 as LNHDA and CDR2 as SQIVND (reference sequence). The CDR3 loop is CASSQQGADQPQHF. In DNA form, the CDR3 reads TGTGCCAGTAGTCAACAGGGGGCTGATCAGCCCCAGCATTTT.

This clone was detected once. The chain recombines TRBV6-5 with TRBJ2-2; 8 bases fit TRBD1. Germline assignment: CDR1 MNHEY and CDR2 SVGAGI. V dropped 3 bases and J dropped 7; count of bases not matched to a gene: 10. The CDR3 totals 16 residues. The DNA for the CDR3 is TGTGCCAGCAGTTATTCGGGACAGGCTTTAGTCGGGGAGCTGTTTTTT. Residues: CASSYSGQALVGELFF.

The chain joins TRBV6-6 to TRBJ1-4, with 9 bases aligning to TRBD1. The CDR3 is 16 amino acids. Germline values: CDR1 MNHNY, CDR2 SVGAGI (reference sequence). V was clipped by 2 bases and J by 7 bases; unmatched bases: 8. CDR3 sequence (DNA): TGTGCCAGCAGTTACGAGGGAGGGACAGGGCCTGAAAAACTGTTTTTT. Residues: CASSYEGGTGPEKLFF.

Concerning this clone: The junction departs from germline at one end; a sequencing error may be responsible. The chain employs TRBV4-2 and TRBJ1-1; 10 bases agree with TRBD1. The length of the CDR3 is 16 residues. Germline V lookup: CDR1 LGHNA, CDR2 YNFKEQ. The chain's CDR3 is CAGSPSTGTGDTEAFF. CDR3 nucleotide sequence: TGTGCCGGCAGCCCGAGCACCGGGACAGGGGACACTGAAGCTTTCTTT.

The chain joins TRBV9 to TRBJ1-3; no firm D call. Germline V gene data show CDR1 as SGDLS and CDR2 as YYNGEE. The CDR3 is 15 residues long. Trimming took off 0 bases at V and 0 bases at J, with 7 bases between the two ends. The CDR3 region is CASSVDGRSGNTIYF. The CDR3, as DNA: TGTGCCAGCAGCGTAGATGGGCGCTCTGGAAACACCATATATTTT.

CDR3 loop: CASKNPGQGGYTEAFF. The CDR3 bases are TGTGCCAGTAAAAACCCGGGACAGGGTGGGTACACTGAAGCTTTCTTT. V is TRBV19 and J is TRBJ1-1; 9 nucleotides agree with TRBD1. The CDR3 loop spans 16 amino acids. V lost 7 bases, J lost 3 bases, and 12 bases stayed unmatched. Germline values: CDR1 LNHDA, CDR2 SQIVND (reference sequence).

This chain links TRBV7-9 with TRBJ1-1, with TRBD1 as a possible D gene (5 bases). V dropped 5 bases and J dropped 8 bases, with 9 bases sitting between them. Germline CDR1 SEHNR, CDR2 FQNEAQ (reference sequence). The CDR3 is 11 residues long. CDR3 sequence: CASSVRDEAFF. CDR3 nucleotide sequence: TGTGCCAGCAGCGTCCGGGACGAAGCTTTCTTT.

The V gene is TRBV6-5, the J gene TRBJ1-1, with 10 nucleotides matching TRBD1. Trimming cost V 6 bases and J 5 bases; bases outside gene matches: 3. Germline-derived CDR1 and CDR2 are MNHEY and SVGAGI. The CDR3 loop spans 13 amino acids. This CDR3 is CASRGTGVTEAFF. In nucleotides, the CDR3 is TGTGCCAGCAGAGGGACAGGGGTAACTGAAGCTTTCTTT.

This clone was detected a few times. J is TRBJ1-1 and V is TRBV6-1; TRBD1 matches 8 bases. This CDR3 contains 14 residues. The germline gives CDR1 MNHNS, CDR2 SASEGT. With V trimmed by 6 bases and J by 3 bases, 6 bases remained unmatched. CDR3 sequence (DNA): TGTGCCAGCAGACCTCCGGACAGGGACACTGAAGCTTTCTTT. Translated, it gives CASRPPDRDTEAFF.

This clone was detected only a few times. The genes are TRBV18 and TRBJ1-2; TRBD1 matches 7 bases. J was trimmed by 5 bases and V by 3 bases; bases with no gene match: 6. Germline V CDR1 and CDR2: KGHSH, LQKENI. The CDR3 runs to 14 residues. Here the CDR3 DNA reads TGTGCCAGCTCACCGTTTTCGGGACAGTATGGCTACACCTTC. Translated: CASSPFSGQYGYTF.

Here the CDR3 reads CASSPWVREVLDTEAFF. The CDR3 DNA is TGCGCCAGCAGCCCCTGGGTGAGGGAGGTCTTGGACACTGAAGCTTTCTTT. The V call is TRBV4-1, the J call TRBJ1-1; D gene unclear. V lost 4 bases and J lost 3, with 21 bases in between. The CDR3 extends over 17 amino acids. The germline CDR1 and CDR2 sequences are MGHRA and YSYEKL.

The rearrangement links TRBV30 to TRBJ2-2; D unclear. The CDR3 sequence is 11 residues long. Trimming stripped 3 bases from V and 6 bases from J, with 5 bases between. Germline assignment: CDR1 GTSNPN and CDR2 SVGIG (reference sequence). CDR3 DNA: TGTGCCTGGAGCCCCCCCGGGGAGCTGTTTTTT. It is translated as CAWSPPGELFF.

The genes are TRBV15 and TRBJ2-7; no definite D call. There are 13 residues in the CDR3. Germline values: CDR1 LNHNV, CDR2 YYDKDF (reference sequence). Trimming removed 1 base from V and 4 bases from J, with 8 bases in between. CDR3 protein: CATSRVSVYEQYF. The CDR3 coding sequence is TGTGCCACCAGCAGAGTTTCGGTTTACGAGCAGTACTTC.